The clone carrying this TCR beta chain has a count of ten or more. The antigen is undetermined. Looked up from germline, CDR1 is SGHVS and CDR2 is FQNEAQ. Trimming left V 5 bases short and J 6 bases short, with 17 bases between. The CDR3 runs 15 residues. This sample is drawn from a study of T cell repertoires in cytomegalovirus infection. On the study more broadly: Epitope selection comprised recently identified HLA-C-restricted CMV epitopes and well-studied HLA-B-restricted CMV epitopes. Public TCR beta signatures indicated both CMV infection and matching HLA type. Study-wide points: HLA-C-restricted, CMV-specific TCR beta clonotypes were dominant ex vivo. Summed frequency of shared TCR beta families picked out CMV carriers who also had the relevant HLA.

TCRdb called the reads again in MiXCR, with one record for every CDR3 protein. Of some 940,000 distinct CDR3 sequences in the sample, around 32% were seen once. Sample: cultured CD8+ T cells from PBMCs, taken from culture after CMV antigen stimulation. This clonotype was obtained from a human donor in good health (CMV status not recorded). Some clones in this sample may be carry-over from other donors' samples. The chain links TRBV7-8 to TRBJ2-1; D is ambiguous. CDR3 nucleotides: TGTGCCAGCAGCCAACGACCACCAGTAACCAATGAGCAGTTCTTC. Its protein is CASSQRPPVTNEQFF.